The present entry profiles one TCR beta chain with its context. The antigen is unknown. TCRdb re-analysed the reads in MiXCR, keeping a single row per CDR3 protein. The sample shows 350,000 to 400,000 distinct CDR3 sequences, roughly 36% of them seen only once. The data belong to a study of T cell repertoires in cytomegalovirus infection. Study summary: Recently identified HLA-C-restricted CMV epitopes were used, and well-studied HLA-B-restricted CMV epitopes were used as well.

Between the trimmed V and J ends, which lost 4 bases and 2 bases, there was a span of 27 bases. Germline V gene data show CDR1 as SEHNR and CDR2 as FQNEAQ (reference sequence). The CDR3 sequence is 20 residues long. The source is a human donor in good health (CMV status not recorded). Some clones in this sample may be carry-over from other donors' samples. The chain recombines TRBV7-9 with TRBJ2-1; D might be TRBD2 (7 bases). The material was cultured PBMCs, obtained from culture after CMV antigen stimulation. The CDR3 protein is CASSSLAGATGNNPYNEQFF. The CDR3 region has the DNA TGTGCCAGCAGCTCCCTGGCGGGGGCCACCGGTAATAATCCCTACAATGAGCAGTTCTTC. The full variable domain, rest sourced from reference TRBV7-9 and TRBJ2-1, is DTGVSQNPRHKITKRGQNVTFRCDPISEHNRLYWYRQTLGQGPEFLTYFQNEAQLEKSRLLSDRFSAERPKGSFSTLEIQRTEQGDSAMYLCASSSLAGATGNNPYNEQFFGPGTRLTVL.